These 5 T cell receptor delta chains share one sample of origin, sequenced in a study of human gamma delta and Vdelta1 T cells. TCRdb called clones anew from the PCR reads with CATT. Here the sample spans 4,000 or so delta-chain clones, about 24% being singletons. The sequenced sample consisted of naive CD27+ Vdelta1 gamma-delta T cells from blood. The receptors were gathered from a human donor in good health.

This chain connects TRDV1 to TRDJ1; D is ambiguous. V lost 2 bases and J 5 bases, leaving 9 bases between the germline ends. CDR1 and CDR2 from the germline V gene are TSWWSYY and QGS. The CDR3 is made up of 13 amino acids. The CDR3 loop reads CALGESFPDKLIF. The DNA of the CDR3 is TGTGCTCTTGGGGAAAGTTTCCCAGATAAACTCATCTTT.

Only a few counts were recorded for this clone. The mismatch at residues 12 and 18 between this DNA's translation and the TCRdb protein of a much larger clone likely reflects a read error; the protein shown is translated from the DNA. V and J are TRDV1 and TRDJ1; either TRDD2 or TRDD3 may supply D (6 bases each). The CDR3 covers 20 residues. Per the germline V gene, CDR1 is TSWWSYY and CDR2 is QGS. CDR3 coding DNA: TGTGCCTTAGGGGGCCTTCCACACTTGAACTGGGAGATAAAGACCGATAAACCCATCTTT. It specifies CALGGLPHLNWEIKTDKPIF.

V usage is TRDV1 and J usage is TRDJ1; 7 positions match TRDD3. V was clipped by 1 base and J by 4 bases; unmatched bases: 15. The CDR3 runs to 18 residues. CDR1 TSWWSYY and CDR2 QGS come from the germline V gene. This CDR3 is CALGEHGGSSPDIDKLIF. Here the CDR3 DNA reads TGTGCTCTTGGGGAACACGGGGGATCCTCACCCGATATCGATAAACTCATCTTT.

Regarding this clone: The amino acid sequence in TCRdb belongs to a much larger clone and departs from this DNA's translation at residue 13, likely a sequencing read error; the sequence shown is translated from the DNA. The J gene is TRDJ1, the V gene TRDV1; 10 positions agree with TRDD3. The germline gives CDR1 TSWWSYY, CDR2 QGS. CDR3 length equals 19 residues. V dropped 4 bases and J dropped 0; count of bases not matched to a gene: 14. CDR3 loop: CALGAYRLGDTWNTDKLIF. CDR3 DNA sequence: TGTGCTCTTGGGGCTTATCGTTTGGGGGATACCTGGAACACCGATAAACTCATCTTT.

This clone has only a few counts. The TCRdb record carries a much larger clone's protein, which differs from this DNA's translation at residue 13; a read error is the likely cause, and the protein listed here is the DNA translation. This sequence joins TRDV1 and TRDJ1; TRDD3 agrees at 10 bases. The junction had 13 bases not matched to a gene; V was cut back by 0 bases and J by 0 bases. Germline loops: CDR1 TSWWSYY, CDR2 QGS. This CDR3 is built from 20 residues. The CDR3 DNA reads as TGTGCTCTTGGGGAACTACACCCAACTGGGGGATCCCCGTACACCGATAAACTCATCTTT. It yields the protein CALGELHPTGGSPYTDKLIF.